A selection of T cell receptor beta chains follows, all from one sample in a study of blood T cell repertoires in COVID-19. Here immunoSEQ multiplex PCR was the method, and the copy in TCRdb shows in-frame clones only, minus some. The table has 43,000 or so clones, around 86% seen once. The sequenced material came from peripheral blood. The source of these receptors is a man aged 55 to 70 with active or convalescent COVID-19. CDR3s include the opening cysteine and the closing phenylalanine or tryptophan. A D gene is named only where the DNA matches it firmly. The listing skips clone size in some rows; elsewhere it reads once, few, many or a size class.

size	V	J	D	DNA	CDR3
-	TRBV12-3/TRBV12-4	TRBJ2-1	TRBD1	TGTGCCAGCAGCTGGGGACAGGCCAATGAGCAGTTCTTC	CASSWGQANEQFF
-	TRBV6-1	TRBJ1-4	-	TGTGCCAGCAGTGAACCGGGGGGAACGACTAATGAAAAACTGTTTTTT	CASSEPGGTTNEKLFF
once	TRBV29-1	TRBJ1-2	-	TGCAGCGTTGAAGATCGGGCGGCAGGGAATTTTGGCTACACCTTC	CSVEDRAAGNFGYTF
-	TRBV28	TRBJ2-1	TRBD2	TGTGCCAGCAACGGGGGGGCCAGGGATGAGCAGTTCTTC	CASNGGARDEQFF
-	TRBV10-3	TRBJ2-5	TRBD2	TGTGCCATCACCCTACCGACTAGCGGGGCCGGCCAAGGGACCCAGTACTTC	CAITLPTSGAGQGTQYF
-	TRBV6-5	TRBJ1-3	-	TGTGCCAGCAGTTACGAGGGCGGCTCTGGAAACACCATATATTTT	CASSYEGGSGNTIYF
-	TRBV27	TRBJ2-7	-	TGTGCCAGCAGTTTATTCGCCAGGGGTTACGAGCAGTACTTC	CASSLFARGYEQYF
-	TRBV27	TRBJ2-7	-	TGTGCCAGCAGTTTATCATTCCGGGAGTTCTCTTACGAGCAGTACTTC	CASSLSFREFSYEQYF
few	TRBV4-2	TRBJ2-7	TRBD2	TGTGCCAGCAGCCCCACGGATAGCGGGGGGACCTACGAGCAGTACTTC	CASSPTDSGGTYEQYF
-	TRBV10-1	TRBJ2-1	TRBD1	TGCGCCAGCACCCCGGACAGGGACTCCTACAATGAGCAGTTCTTC	CASTPDRDSYNEQFF
-	TRBV7-2	TRBJ2-3	-	TGTGCCAGCAGCTTAGTGGGGGCAGGCCGGTCTTTTCCAGATACGCAGTATTTT	CASSLVGAGRSFPDTQYF
-	TRBV5-8	TRBJ1-1	TRBD1	TGTGCCAGCAGCTTCGATGGACAGGGGGACACTGAAGCTTTCTTT	CASSFDGQGDTEAFF
-	TRBV21-1	TRBJ1-4	-	TGTGCCAGCATCGGGACTTCTGAAAAACTGTTTTTT	CASIGTSEKLFF
-	TRBV7-2	TRBJ2-1	TRBD2	TGTGCCAGCAGCAGGGGACTAGCGACAACAAGCTCCTACAATGAGCAGTTCTTC	CASSRGLATTSSYNEQFF
-	TRBV6-2/TRBV6-3	TRBJ2-5	TRBD2	TGTGCCAGCAGTTATCGGAACGGGGGGGGCATTGCCCAGTACTTC	CASSYRNGGGIAQYF
-	TRBV18	TRBJ2-3	-	TGTGCCAGCTCACCGTTTATGGGCCATGGGAGCACAGATACGCAGTATTTT	CASSPFMGHGSTDTQYF
-	TRBV28	TRBJ1-1	-	TGTGCCAGCAGTTTGTGGGAGACGAACACTGAAGCTTTCTTT	CASSLWETNTEAFF
-	TRBV28	TRBJ1-2	-	TGTGCCAGCAGTTTGGGAGGCTATGGCTACACCTTC	CASSLGGYGYTF
-	TRBV2	TRBJ2-5	-	TGTGCCAGCAGTGAAACGAGAGAGACCCAGTACTTC	CASSETRETQYF
once	TRBV27	TRBJ1-6	-	TGTGCCAGCTCGACAGTTGCAAGGGGTTCCTATAATTCACCCCTCCACTTT	CASSTVARGSYNSPLHF
-	TRBV10-1	TRBJ1-1	-	TGCGCCACCAGAGCACAACGGGAAACTGAAGCTTTCTTT	CATRAQRETEAFF
-	TRBV30	TRBJ1-2	-	TGTGCCTGGAGTGTTCCGGGGAGCTATGGCTACACCTTC	CAWSVPGSYGYTF
-	TRBV7-9	TRBJ2-1	-	TGTGCCAGCAGCCCGCCCCCCCGGGACAAATCATACAATGAGCAGTTCTTC	CASSPPPRDKSYNEQFF
once	TRBV3-1/TRBV3-2	TRBJ2-7	TRBD2	TGTGCCAGCAGCCAAGCGGGACTAGCAGTTTTCGAGCAGTACTTC	CASSQAGLAVFEQYF
-	TRBV30	TRBJ1-2	TRBD1	TGTGCCTGGAGCATGGGACAGACAGCTAACTATGGCTACACCTTC	CAWSMGQTANYGYTF
once	TRBV10-3	TRBJ2-7	-	TGTGCCATCAGTGCCCTAGTAGAGGGCTCCTACGAGCAGTACTTC	CAISALVEGSYEQYF
-	TRBV20-1	TRBJ2-7	TRBD1	TGCAGTGCTAGTGGGGGACAGAGTTACGAGCAGTACTTC	CSASGGQSYEQYF
-	TRBV5-6	TRBJ1-4	TRBD1	TGTGCCAGCAGCTTAGACAGGGGTGAAAAACTGTTTTTT	CASSLDRGEKLFF
-	TRBV3-1/TRBV3-2	TRBJ2-7	-	TGTGCCAGCAGCCAGTACTACGAGCAGTACTTC	CASSQYYEQYF
once	TRBV4-2	TRBJ2-3	-	TGTGCCAGCAGCCAAGCGATCCTGGAGAAGGATACGCAGTATTTT	CASSQAILEKDTQYF
once	TRBV5-1	TRBJ2-1	TRBD2	TGCGCCAGCAGCACTAGCGGGGAACCCTACAATGAGCAGTTCTTC	CASSTSGEPYNEQFF
-	TRBV27	TRBJ1-1	TRBD1	TGTGCCAGCTATCGACAGGGAGTGGACACTGAAGCTTTCTTT	CASYRQGVDTEAFF
-	TRBV20-1	TRBJ2-5	-	TGCAGTGCTAGTGCGGAGACAGCAGTCCAAGAGACCCAGTACTTC	CSASAETAVQETQYF
few	TRBV29-1	TRBJ1-6	TRBD1	TGCAGCGTTGTGGTGGACAGGGAGGCATGTTCACCCCTCCACTTT	CSVVVDREACSPLHF
-	TRBV5-1	TRBJ1-1	-	TGCGCCAGCAGCTTGGATCCCAGTAACACTGAAGCTTTCTTT	CASSLDPSNTEAFF
once	TRBV6-2/TRBV6-3	TRBJ2-3	TRBD1	TGTGCCAGCAGTTTAGGGACAGGCACAGATACGCAGTATTTT	CASSLGTGTDTQYF
-	TRBV5-1	TRBJ2-7	-	TGCGCCAGCAGCTTGACACCCTCCTACGAGCAGTACTTC	CASSLTPSYEQYF
-	TRBV6-6	TRBJ2-3	-	TGTGCCAGCAGTTTTCCTCCCCCCAGGGACACAGATACGCAGTATTTT	CASSFPPPRDTDTQYF
-	TRBV5-4	TRBJ2-3	-	TGTGCCAGCAGGGCGGAGAGCACAGATACGCAGTATTTT	CASRAESTDTQYF
-	TRBV6-1	TRBJ1-4	-	TGTGCCAGCAGTGAATGGTCTATACTAAATGAAAAACTGTTTTTT	CASSEWSILNEKLFF
-	TRBV6-5	TRBJ2-7	TRBD2	TGTGCCAGCAGTTACCCGGGACTAGCAGGCGAGCAGTACTTC	CASSYPGLAGEQYF
few	TRBV27	TRBJ2-1	-	TGTGCCAGCAGTTTATACGGGGAGCTCTCCTACAATGAGCAGTTCTTC	CASSLYGELSYNEQFF
-	TRBV7-9	TRBJ2-2	TRBD1	TGTGCCAGCAGCCCGGGGACAGGGAACACCGGGGAGCTGTTTTTT	CASSPGTGNTGELFF
-	TRBV23-1	TRBJ2-7	TRBD1	TGCGCCAGCAGTCGGGACAGGTGGGGCTACGAGCAGTACTTC	CASSRDRWGYEQYF
-	TRBV6-5	TRBJ1-2	-	TGTGCCAGCAGTCACAGGGATAACTATGGCTACACCTTC	CASSHRDNYGYTF
-	TRBV7-3	TRBJ1-6	TRBD1	TGTGCCAGCAGCTTAACGTTAAGGGACAGCAATTCACCCCTCCACTTT	CASSLTLRDSNSPLHF
-	TRBV20-1	TRBJ2-1	-	TGCAGTGCTTTTAACAATGAGCAGTTCTTC	CSAFNNEQFF
-	TRBV27	TRBJ2-3	TRBD2	TGTGCCAGCAGTCTCGCGGGGGGGAGAGATACGCAGTATTTT	CASSLAGGRDTQYF